Listed below are T cell receptor beta chains from one sample, sequenced in a study of T cell responses to AZD1222 COVID-19 vaccine. Method: immunoSEQ multiplex PCR; TCRdb's copy keeps in-frame clones and lacks some. The table includes around 160,000 clones, about 87% detected once. The sample here was peripheral blood, taken on day 0 of AZD1222 vaccination. Receptors originate from an adult in good health. Both conserved end residues are part of each CDR3. The D gene is left open where the match is weak. Rows give clone size only sometimes, using once, few, many, or a class for an expanded clone.

v_gene: TRBV4-3
j_gene: TRBJ1-6
d_gene: TRBD1
abundance: -
CDR3nt: TGCGCCAGCAGCCAAGATGGCAGGGGGCGGTATTCACCCCTCCACTTT
CDR3aa: CASSQDGRGRYSPLHF

v_gene: TRBV27
j_gene: TRBJ1-4
d_gene: TRBD1
abundance: once
CDR3nt: TGTGCCAGCAGTTTACTGGACAGGGAGATACTGTTTTTT
CDR3aa: CASSLLDREILFF

v_gene: TRBV19
j_gene: TRBJ2-1
d_gene: -
abundance: -
CDR3nt: TGTGCCAGTAGGGCCGGGGGAAGAAACAATGAGCAGTTCTTC
CDR3aa: CASRAGGRNNEQFF

v_gene: TRBV5-5
j_gene: TRBJ1-6
d_gene: -
abundance: -
CDR3nt: TGTGCCAGCAGACTCGCGGCGGACTCCTATAATTCACCCCTCCACTTT
CDR3aa: CASRLAADSYNSPLHF

v_gene: TRBV24-1
j_gene: TRBJ1-5
d_gene: -
abundance: -
CDR3nt: TGTGCCACCAGCCCGAACACAAATCAGCCCCAGCATTTT
CDR3aa: CATSPNTNQPQHF

v_gene: TRBV7-3
j_gene: TRBJ2-7
d_gene: -
abundance: -
CDR3nt: TGTGCCAGCAGCTTAAAGGGCCGAGACTACGAGCAGTACTTC
CDR3aa: CASSLKGRDYEQYF

v_gene: TRBV7-2
j_gene: TRBJ2-5
d_gene: -
abundance: -
CDR3nt: TGTGCCAGCAGCTTCAGCAAGTCTGAGACCCAGTACTTC
CDR3aa: CASSFSKSETQYF

v_gene: TRBV9
j_gene: TRBJ1-1
d_gene: TRBD1
abundance: -
CDR3nt: TGTGCCAGCAGCGTAGACAGGGGACGAAACACTGAAGCTTTCTTT
CDR3aa: CASSVDRGRNTEAFF

v_gene: TRBV5-8
j_gene: TRBJ1-4
d_gene: -
abundance: -
CDR3nt: TGTGCCAGCACCTCGGACAGTCTTAATGAAAAACTGTTTTTT
CDR3aa: CASTSDSLNEKLFF

v_gene: TRBV6-5
j_gene: TRBJ1-5
d_gene: -
abundance: -
CDR3nt: TGTGCCAGCAGTTACTCGAGTGATCAGCCCCAGCATTTT
CDR3aa: CASSYSSDQPQHF

v_gene: TRBV19
j_gene: TRBJ1-5
d_gene: -
abundance: -
CDR3nt: TGTGCCAGTAGTATTAGGGTCGGAGATAGCAATCAGCCCCAGCATTTT
CDR3aa: CASSIRVGDSNQPQHF

v_gene: TRBV28
j_gene: TRBJ1-6
d_gene: -
abundance: -
CDR3nt: TGTGCCAGCAGTTTTCCGCAGGGGAGGTCACCCCTCCACTTT
CDR3aa: CASSFPQGRSPLHF

v_gene: TRBV10-3
j_gene: TRBJ1-5
d_gene: -
abundance: -
CDR3nt: TGTGCCACAGGGCCAGGGGAGCAGCAGCCCCAGCATTTT
CDR3aa: CATGPGEQQPQHF

v_gene: TRBV7-3
j_gene: TRBJ2-1
d_gene: -
abundance: -
CDR3nt: TGTGCCAGCAGCTTAGAGGTGGGACTGCCCTCCTACAATGAGCAGTTCTTC
CDR3aa: CASSLEVGLPSYNEQFF

v_gene: TRBV7-2
j_gene: TRBJ1-1
d_gene: -
abundance: -
CDR3nt: TGTGCCAGCAGCTTAGGGACACATAAGAACACTGAAGCTTTCTTT
CDR3aa: CASSLGTHKNTEAFF

v_gene: TRBV11-2
j_gene: TRBJ1-4
d_gene: -
abundance: few
CDR3nt: TGTGCCAGCAGCACGAATGAAAAACTGTTTTTT
CDR3aa: CASSTNEKLFF

v_gene: TRBV9
j_gene: TRBJ1-2
d_gene: -
abundance: few
CDR3nt: TGTGCCAGCAGCGTATTCGGGGCCCGACATGGCTACACCTTC
CDR3aa: CASSVFGARHGYTF

v_gene: TRBV6-4
j_gene: TRBJ1-1
d_gene: TRBD1
abundance: once
CDR3nt: TGTGCCAGCAGCCAGACGGGGGGACAGACTGAAGCTTTCTTT
CDR3aa: CASSQTGGQTEAFF

v_gene: TRBV5-4
j_gene: TRBJ2-4
d_gene: TRBD2
abundance: -
CDR3nt: TGTGCCAGCAGCCCCCCGGGGGGACGAGCCAAAAACATTCAGTACTTC
CDR3aa: CASSPPGGRAKNIQYF

v_gene: TRBV5-1
j_gene: TRBJ1-2
d_gene: -
abundance: -
CDR3nt: TGCGCCAGCAGCCTGGACGGGGCGGGGATAGGTGGCTACGCCTTC
CDR3aa: CASSLDGAGIGGYAF

v_gene: TRBV9
j_gene: TRBJ1-2
d_gene: TRBD1
abundance: few
CDR3nt: TGTGCCAGCACCGAACAGGGGGCTTACGATGGCTACACCTTC
CDR3aa: CASTEQGAYDGYTF

v_gene: TRBV3-1/TRBV3-2
j_gene: TRBJ1-2
d_gene: TRBD1
abundance: -
CDR3nt: TGTGCCAGCAGCCAATATGGTGGTACAGGGGGGGATGGCTACACCTTC
CDR3aa: CASSQYGGTGGDGYTF

v_gene: TRBV15
j_gene: TRBJ2-2
d_gene: -
abundance: -
CDR3nt: TGTGCCACCAGCAGAGAACACTTAAACACCGGGGAGCTGTTTTTT
CDR3aa: CATSREHLNTGELFF

v_gene: TRBV19
j_gene: TRBJ1-2
d_gene: -
abundance: -
CDR3nt: TGTGCCAGTAGTAAAGAGCCGGGGGCTAACTATGGCTACACCTTC
CDR3aa: CASSKEPGANYGYTF

v_gene: TRBV3-1/TRBV3-2
j_gene: TRBJ1-1
d_gene: -
abundance: -
CDR3nt: TGTGCCAGCAGCCAAGGGCCGTTGTGGACTGAAGCTTTCTTT
CDR3aa: CASSQGPLWTEAFF

v_gene: TRBV18
j_gene: TRBJ2-7
d_gene: -
abundance: once
CDR3nt: TGTGCCAGCTCCCTTCAAGTTAACGAGAAAGAGCAGTACTTC
CDR3aa: CASSLQVNEKEQYF

v_gene: TRBV7-2
j_gene: TRBJ1-2
d_gene: -
abundance: -
CDR3nt: TGTGCCAGCAGCTTAGGCCTCGGGGGAGGCTATGGCTACACCTTC
CDR3aa: CASSLGLGGGYGYTF

v_gene: TRBV18
j_gene: TRBJ2-3
d_gene: -
abundance: -
CDR3nt: TGTGCCAGCTCACCACCGCGGACAGATACGCAGTATTTT
CDR3aa: CASSPPRTDTQYF

v_gene: TRBV7-3
j_gene: TRBJ1-1
d_gene: -
abundance: -
CDR3nt: -
CDR3aa: CASSLFGEGQTNTEAFF

v_gene: TRBV5-4
j_gene: TRBJ2-7
d_gene: TRBD2
abundance: -
CDR3nt: TGTGCCAGCAGCTTGCGGGGGGAAGATCTGTACGAGCAGTACTTC
CDR3aa: CASSLRGEDLYEQYF

v_gene: TRBV6-5
j_gene: TRBJ1-6
d_gene: -
abundance: once
CDR3nt: TGTGCCAGCAGCCCCGGACCTTATAATTCACCCCTCCACTTT
CDR3aa: CASSPGPYNSPLHF

v_gene: TRBV5-1
j_gene: TRBJ1-3
d_gene: -
abundance: -
CDR3nt: TGCGCCAGCAGCTCCTCAGGACTTTCTGGAAACACCATATATTTT
CDR3aa: CASSSSGLSGNTIYF

v_gene: TRBV7-6
j_gene: TRBJ2-1
d_gene: TRBD2
abundance: -
CDR3nt: TGTGCCAGCAGCTTAGTTGGGGACTACCGCTCCTACAATGAGCAGTTCTTC
CDR3aa: CASSLVGDYRSYNEQFF

v_gene: TRBV13
j_gene: TRBJ1-5
d_gene: TRBD1
abundance: -
CDR3nt: TGTGCCAGCAGCCTTGGGACAGGGGATCAGCCCCAGCATTTT
CDR3aa: CASSLGTGDQPQHF

v_gene: TRBV3-1/TRBV3-2
j_gene: TRBJ1-1
d_gene: -
abundance: -
CDR3nt: TGTGCCAGCAGCCGTACCCGAACTGAAGCTTTCTTT
CDR3aa: CASSRTRTEAFF

v_gene: TRBV7-3
j_gene: TRBJ1-1
d_gene: TRBD1
abundance: -
CDR3nt: TGTGCCAGCTCGACAGGGGCGAACACTGAAGCTTTCTTT
CDR3aa: CASSTGANTEAFF

v_gene: TRBV3-1/TRBV3-2
j_gene: TRBJ1-2
d_gene: -
abundance: once
CDR3nt: TGTGCCAGCAGCCTTTATGGCGGACCCTATGGCTACACCTTC
CDR3aa: CASSLYGGPYGYTF

v_gene: TRBV5-4
j_gene: TRBJ2-1
d_gene: TRBD1
abundance: once
CDR3nt: TGTGCCAGCAGCTCCAGACAGGGTGGCTACAATGAGCAGTTCTTC
CDR3aa: CASSSRQGGYNEQFF

v_gene: TRBV6-5
j_gene: TRBJ2-2
d_gene: -
abundance: -
CDR3nt: TGTGCCAGCAGGTACAACAGGGGAGGGAGCACCGGGGAGCTGTTTTTT
CDR3aa: CASRYNRGGSTGELFF

v_gene: TRBV5-1
j_gene: TRBJ1-2
d_gene: -
abundance: -
CDR3nt: TGCGCCAGCAGCTTGCAGCAAGCTAACTATGGCTACACCTTC
CDR3aa: CASSLQQANYGYTF

v_gene: TRBV5-1
j_gene: TRBJ1-4
d_gene: -
abundance: -
CDR3nt: TGCGCCAGCAGCTTGGGTACAGAAGGAGAAAAACTGTTTTTT
CDR3aa: CASSLGTEGEKLFF

v_gene: TRBV28
j_gene: TRBJ1-5
d_gene: -
abundance: -
CDR3nt: TGTGCCAGCAGTAGTCGGCACTCGGCTCAGCCCCAGCATTTT
CDR3aa: CASSSRHSAQPQHF

v_gene: TRBV12-5
j_gene: TRBJ2-2
d_gene: -
abundance: -
CDR3nt: TGTGCTAGTGGTTTGGGTCGAGCGAACACCGGGGAGCTGTTTTTT
CDR3aa: CASGLGRANTGELFF

v_gene: TRBV4-3
j_gene: TRBJ1-5
d_gene: TRBD1
abundance: -
CDR3nt: TGCGCCAGCAGCCCCCGGACAGGGGACAATCAGCCCCAGCATTTT
CDR3aa: CASSPRTGDNQPQHF

v_gene: TRBV9
j_gene: TRBJ2-6
d_gene: TRBD2
abundance: -
CDR3nt: TGTGCCAGCAGCCCGGGGGGCTCTGGGGCCAACGTCCTGACTTTC
CDR3aa: CASSPGGSGANVLTF

v_gene: TRBV7-9
j_gene: TRBJ1-2
d_gene: TRBD1
abundance: -
CDR3nt: TGTGCCAGCAGCCCGGGACAGGGGATTGATGGCTACACCTTC
CDR3aa: CASSPGQGIDGYTF

v_gene: TRBV19
j_gene: TRBJ2-4
d_gene: -
abundance: -
CDR3nt: TGTGCCAGTAGTATAGATCCCAAGGGGTGGGCCAAAAACATTCAGTACTTC
CDR3aa: CASSIDPKGWAKNIQYF

v_gene: TRBV2
j_gene: TRBJ1-5
d_gene: -
abundance: -
CDR3nt: TGTGCCAGCAGTGCGGGGTTCGGAAATCAGCCCCAGCATTTT
CDR3aa: CASSAGFGNQPQHF

v_gene: TRBV10-2
j_gene: TRBJ2-1
d_gene: TRBD2
abundance: -
CDR3nt: TGCGCCAGCAGGGATACTAGCGGGGGAGCCCGGGCCAATGAGCAGTTCTTC
CDR3aa: CASRDTSGGARANEQFF

v_gene: TRBV27
j_gene: TRBJ1-4
d_gene: -
abundance: -
CDR3nt: TGTGCCAGCAGTTTGGTGAGGGGACGGGAGGAAAAACTGTTTTTT
CDR3aa: CASSLVRGREEKLFF

v_gene: TRBV25-1
j_gene: TRBJ2-7
d_gene: TRBD2
abundance: -
CDR3nt: TGTGCCAGCAGTGAAGGCGGGGGACGGGACGAGCAGTACTTC
CDR3aa: CASSEGGGRDEQYF

v_gene: TRBV19
j_gene: TRBJ1-3
d_gene: -
abundance: -
CDR3nt: TGTGCCAGTAGTAACCCCGGCGGAAACTCTGGAAACACCATATATTTT
CDR3aa: CASSNPGGNSGNTIYF

v_gene: TRBV3-1/TRBV3-2
j_gene: TRBJ1-2
d_gene: -
abundance: -
CDR3nt: TGTGCCAGCAGCCAGGCTTATGGCTACACCTTC
CDR3aa: CASSQAYGYTF

v_gene: TRBV19
j_gene: TRBJ1-5
d_gene: -
abundance: -
CDR3nt: TGTGCCAGTAGTCGGCGGTTCCTGGGCAATCAGCCCCAGCATTTT
CDR3aa: CASSRRFLGNQPQHF

v_gene: TRBV6-5
j_gene: TRBJ1-3
d_gene: -
abundance: -
CDR3nt: TGTGCCAGCAGCAACCTTAGGCACTCTGGAAACACCATATATTTT
CDR3aa: CASSNLRHSGNTIYF

v_gene: TRBV19
j_gene: TRBJ2-7
d_gene: -
abundance: -
CDR3nt: TGTGCCAGTAGATCCCACCGGGACGCATCCTACGAGCAGTACTTC
CDR3aa: CASRSHRDASYEQYF

v_gene: TRBV3-1/TRBV3-2
j_gene: TRBJ2-3
d_gene: -
abundance: -
CDR3nt: TGTGCCAGCAGCCAGCCCTATTCGGGGGGCCGAGATACGCAGTATTTT
CDR3aa: CASSQPYSGGRDTQYF